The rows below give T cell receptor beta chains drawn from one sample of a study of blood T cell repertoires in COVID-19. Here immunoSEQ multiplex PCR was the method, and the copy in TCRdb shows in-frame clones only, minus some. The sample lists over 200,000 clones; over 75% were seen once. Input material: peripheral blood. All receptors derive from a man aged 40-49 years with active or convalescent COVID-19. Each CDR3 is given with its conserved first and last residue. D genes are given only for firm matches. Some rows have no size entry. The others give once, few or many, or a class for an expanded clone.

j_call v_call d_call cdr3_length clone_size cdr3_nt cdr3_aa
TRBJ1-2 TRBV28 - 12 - TGTGCCAGCGGGGAGGGGTACTATGGCTACACCTTC CASGEGYYGYTF
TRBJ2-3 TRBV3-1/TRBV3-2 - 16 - TGTGCCAGCAGCCAAGAAAGGACTAGGGGGTGGGATACGCAGTATTTT CASSQERTRGWDTQYF
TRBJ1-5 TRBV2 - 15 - TGTGCCAGCAGTGAATCCCAGGGTGGGTGGCAGCCCCAGCATTTT CASSESQGGWQPQHF
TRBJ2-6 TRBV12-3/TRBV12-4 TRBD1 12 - TGTGCCAGCAGCCTACAGGGGTTCGTCCTGACTTTC CASSLQGFVLTF
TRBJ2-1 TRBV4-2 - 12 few TGTGCCAGCAGCCATGCCTTGGGCGAGCAGTTCTTC CASSHALGEQFF
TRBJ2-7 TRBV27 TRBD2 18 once TGTGCCAGCAGTTTATCGCGGCCTCGGACTAGCGGGGTTTACGAGCAGTACTTC CASSLSRPRTSGVYEQYF
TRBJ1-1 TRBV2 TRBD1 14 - TGTGCCAGCAGTTCTACAGGGGGTGACACTGAAGCTTTCTTT CASSSTGGDTEAFF
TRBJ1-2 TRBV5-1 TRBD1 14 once TGCGCCAGCAGCACAGGGACAGGGAACAATGGCTACACCTTC CASSTGTGNNGYTF
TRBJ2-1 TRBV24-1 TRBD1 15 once TGTGCCACCGGGCCGGGACAGGGGCCTAGAAATGAGCAGTTCTTC CATGPGQGPRNEQFF
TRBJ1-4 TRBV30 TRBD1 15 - TGTGCCTGGAGTGACAGGGGGCTTACTAATGAAAAACTGTTTTTT CAWSDRGLTNEKLFF
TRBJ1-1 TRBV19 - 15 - TGTGCCAGTAGTCTCATTACAGGGTTGGTCACTGAAGCTTTCTTT CASSLITGLVTEAFF
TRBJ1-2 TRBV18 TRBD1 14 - TGTGCCAGCTCCCGGGGACAGGGGAACTATGGCTACACCTTC CASSRGQGNYGYTF
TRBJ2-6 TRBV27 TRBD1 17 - TGTGCCAGCAGTCCGCGACAGGGGAGGACTGGGGCCAACGTCCTGACTTTC CASSPRQGRTGANVLTF
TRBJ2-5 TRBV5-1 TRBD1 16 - TGCGCCAGCAGCTCGCGACCGGGACAGGAGCAAGAGACCCAGTACTTC CASSSRPGQEQETQYF
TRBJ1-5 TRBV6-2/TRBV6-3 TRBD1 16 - TGTGCCAGCAGTTACTCAGGACAGGGGGGTTCCCAGCCCCAGCATTTT CASSYSGQGGSQPQHF
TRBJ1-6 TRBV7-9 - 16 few TGTGCCAGCAGCCCCAGACAGAGCTCCTATAATTCACCCCTCCACTTT CASSPRQSSYNSPLHF
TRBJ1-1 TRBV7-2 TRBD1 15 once TGTGCCAGCAGCCTGGGAAGGGGGCGCAGGACTGAAGCTTTCTTT CASSLGRGRRTEAFF
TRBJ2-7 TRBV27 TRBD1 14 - TGTGCCAGCACCCTCAGACAGGGTCCCTACGAGCAGTACTTC CASTLRQGPYEQYF
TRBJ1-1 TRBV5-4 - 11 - TGTGCCAGCAGCTTGGCTACTGAAGCTTTCTTT CASSLATEAFF
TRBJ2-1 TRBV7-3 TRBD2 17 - TGTGCCAGCAGCCCCCGAGGACTAGCGGGATCCTACAATGAGCAGTTCTTC CASSPRGLAGSYNEQFF
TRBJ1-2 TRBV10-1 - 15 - TGCGCCAGCAGTGAGACCCTTTTCGGGGGGGATGGCTACACCTTC CASSETLFGGDGYTF
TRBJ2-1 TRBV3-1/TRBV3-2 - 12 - TGTGCCAGCAGCCAACAGAATAATGAGCAGTTCTTC CASSQQNNEQFF
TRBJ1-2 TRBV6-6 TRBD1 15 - TGTGCCAGCAGTTCCACCGGGACAGTAAACTATGGCTACACCTTC CASSSTGTVNYGYTF
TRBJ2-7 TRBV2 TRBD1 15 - TGTGCCAGCAGTGACGACCGGGACAGGGCCTACGAGCAGTACTTC CASSDDRDRAYEQYF
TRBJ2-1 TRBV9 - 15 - TGTGCCAGCAGCGTGGCGCGGGGATTATACAATGAGCAGTTCTTC CASSVARGLYNEQFF
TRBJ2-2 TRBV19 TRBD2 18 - TGTGCCAGTAAGGCGCGGGGTAGCGGGAGGGCGAACACCGGGGAGCTGTTTTTT CASKARGSGRANTGELFF
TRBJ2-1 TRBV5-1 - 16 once TGCGCCAGCAGCCCTTTGGCAACCTTATTGTACAATGAGCAGTTCTTC CASSPLATLLYNEQFF
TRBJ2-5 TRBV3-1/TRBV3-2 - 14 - TGTGCCAGCAGGTCAACAGGGCGAAAAGAGACCCAGTACTTC CASRSTGRKETQYF
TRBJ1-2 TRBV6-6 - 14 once TGTGCCAGCAGTTATAGTGGGAGGAACTATGGCTACACCTTC CASSYSGRNYGYTF
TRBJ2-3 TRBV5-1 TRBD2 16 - TGCGCCAGCAGCCCCGGAATAGCGGGATGCACAGATACGCAGTATTTT CASSPGIAGCTDTQYF
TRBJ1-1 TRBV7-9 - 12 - TGTGCCACCTCCCCATCAGTCACTGAAGCTTTCTTT CATSPSVTEAFF
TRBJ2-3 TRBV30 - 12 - TGTGCCTGGAGCGCGACAGCCCATACGCAGTATTTT CAWSATAHTQYF
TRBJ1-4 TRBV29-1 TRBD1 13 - TGCAGCGTCGGGAGGGGGCAGAGCGAAAAACTGTTTTTT CSVGRGQSEKLFF
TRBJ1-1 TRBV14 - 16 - TGTGCCAGCAGCCCGGGGTTCGAATTAGCAGCCACTGAAGCTTTCTTT CASSPGFELAATEAFF
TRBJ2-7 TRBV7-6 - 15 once TGTGCCAGCAGCCCCTCTGAGGGGGGGCGGTACGAGCAGTACTTC CASSPSEGGRYEQYF
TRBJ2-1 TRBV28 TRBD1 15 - TGTGCCAGCAGTCGGACAGGGGTGCCCTACAATGAGCAGTTCTTC CASSRTGVPYNEQFF
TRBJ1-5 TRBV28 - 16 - TGTGCCAGCAGTCCCGGACAAACCCTTCGCAATCAGCCCCAGCATTTT CASSPGQTLRNQPQHF
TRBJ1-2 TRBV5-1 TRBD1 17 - TGCGCCAGCAGCTTGCGAGGGGGCTGGGGTTTTGGCTATGGCTACACCTTC CASSLRGGWGFGYGYTF
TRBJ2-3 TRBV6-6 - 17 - TGTGCCAGCAGACGACTCGGGACTCCCACCCACACAGATACGCAGTATTTT CASRRLGTPTHTDTQYF
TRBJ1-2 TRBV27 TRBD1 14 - TGTGCCAGCAGTTCTCGGGACAGGCTATATGGCTACACCTTC CASSSRDRLYGYTF
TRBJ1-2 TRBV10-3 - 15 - TGTGCCATCGGGCAGACAGCCGGGCTAGGCTATGGCTACACCTTC CAIGQTAGLGYGYTF
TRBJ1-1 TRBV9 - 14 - TGTGCCAGCAGCGGAGGGGGATTGAACACTGAAGCTTTCTTT CASSGGGLNTEAFF
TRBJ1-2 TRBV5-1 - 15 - TGCGCCAGCAGCCCCGAGCCCGCACTAAACTATGGCTACACCTTC CASSPEPALNYGYTF
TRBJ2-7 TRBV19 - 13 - TGTGCCAGTTCACCGGGGAAGCCCTACGAGCAGTACTTC CASSPGKPYEQYF
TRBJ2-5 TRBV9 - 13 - TGTGCCAGCAGCGGCAGGGAAGGGGAGACCCAGTACTTC CASSGREGETQYF
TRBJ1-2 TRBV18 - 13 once TGTGCCAGCTCACCTAGCGACTCAAGGGGCTACACCTTC CASSPSDSRGYTF
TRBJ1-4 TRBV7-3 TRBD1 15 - TGTGCCAGCAGCCCTGACAGGGACGAAAATGAAAAACTGTTTTTT CASSPDRDENEKLFF
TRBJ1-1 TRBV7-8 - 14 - TGTGCCAGCAGCTCGGACAGACCGAACACTGAAGCTTTCTTT CASSSDRPNTEAFF